A single sample is the source of the 27 T cell receptor beta chains below, sequenced in a study of blood T cell repertoires in COVID-19. The assay was immunoSEQ multiplex PCR, and TCRdb's table has in-frame clones only and misses some. Of a few hundred thousand clones listed, 75% to 90% are singletons. Sequenced input: peripheral blood. The origin of the receptors is a human donor in a cohort sampled during active COVID-19.

This clone appeared a single time. The DNA of the CDR3 is TGTGCCAGCAGCCGCGGAAGAGATACGCAGTATTTT. This sequence encodes CASSRGRDTQYF. This chain links TRBV7-9 with TRBJ2-3; D ambiguous. Per germline, CDR1 SEHNR and CDR2 FQNEAQ (reference sequence). The CDR3 is 12 residues long. Trimming removed 5 bases from V and 5 bases from J, with 8 bases in between.

The chain employs TRBV30 and TRBJ1-1, with 8 bases that match TRBD1. This CDR3 spans 13 amino acids. J gave up 5 bases and V 5 bases, and 7 bases lay outside the gene matches. Germline values: CDR1 GTSNPN, CDR2 SVGIG (reference sequence). In DNA, the CDR3 is TGTGCCTGGGACAGGGGAGAGGAAACTGAAGCTTTCTTT. Translated, it gives CAWDRGEETEAFF.

The rearrangement joins TRBV6-1 to TRBJ1-1; 11 nucleotides match TRBD1. Per germline, CDR1 MNHNS and CDR2 SASEGT. This CDR3 has 16 amino acids. J gave up 7 bases and V 4 bases, and 11 bases lay outside the gene matches. CDR3 protein: CASSATGTGGFNEAFF. DNA for the CDR3: TGTGCCAGCAGTGCTACCGGGACAGGGGGTTTCAATGAAGCTTTCTTT.

The J gene is TRBJ2-5, the V gene TRBV2; TRBD2 matches 7 bases. The CDR3 loop spans 12 amino acids. Germline assignment: CDR1 SNHLY and CDR2 FYNNEI. After removal of 5 bases from V and 4 bases from J, the junction contained 1 base not matched to a gene. CDR3 sequence: CASSIAGETQYF. CDR3 in DNA: TGTGCCAGCAGTATAGCGGGAGAGACCCAGTACTTC.

This clone was detected a few times. CDR3 amino acids: CSASSKGRAGAGANVLTF. The CDR3 nucleotides read TGCAGTGCTAGTAGTAAAGGGAGAGCGGGAGCTGGGGCCAACGTCCTGACTTTC. The chain carries TRBV20-1 and TRBJ2-6, with 8 positions matching TRBD2. CDR3 size: 18 residues. V dropped 3 bases and J dropped 2; count of bases not matched to a gene: 12. The germline gives CDR1 DFQATT, CDR2 SNEGSKA (reference sequence).

CDR3 protein: CASSFRSAGGGYEQYF. The CDR3 coding sequence is TGTGCCAGCAGTTTTCGTTCTGCGGGAGGGGGCTACGAGCAGTACTTC. This chain joins TRBV28 and TRBJ2-7; TRBD2 matches at 9 bases. The CDR3 spans 16 residues. Germline CDR1 reads MDHEN; CDR2 reads SYDVKM. V was pared by 3 bases and J by 3 bases, with 9 bases of the junction left unmatched.

The chain couples TRBV5-8 to TRBJ1-5, with 9 bases that match TRBD1. Germline assignment: CDR1 SGHTS and CDR2 YDEGEE. After removal of 5 bases from V and 10 bases from J, the junction contained 7 bases not matched to a gene. The CDR3 has 13 amino acids. This CDR3 is CASRTDRGFPQHF. The CDR3 nucleotides read TGTGCCAGCAGGACAGACAGGGGGTTTCCCCAGCATTTT.

The chain uses TRBV11-1 and TRBJ2-7, with 8 bases aligning to TRBD1. Germline-derived CDR1 and CDR2 are SGHAT and FQDESV (reference sequence). The CDR3 runs 14 residues. V was pared by 5 bases and J by 2 bases, with 5 bases of the junction left unmatched. DNA of the CDR3: TGTGCCAGCAGCCACCGGGACAGGACCTACGAGCAGTACTTC. Its protein product is CASSHRDRTYEQYF.

The chain combines TRBV5-6 with TRBJ1-1, with TRBD1 matching 7 bases. The CDR3 has 16 residues. Germline V gene sequence: CDR1 SGHDT, CDR2 YYEEEE. J was trimmed by 1 base and V by 4 bases; bases with no gene match: 10. CDR3 DNA: TGTGCCAGCAGCCCGAGACAGGGTAATGGGAACACTGAAGCTTTCTTT. Its protein product is CASSPRQGNGNTEAFF. The complete variable domain, with remaining parts taken from reference TRBV5-6 and TRBJ1-1, reads DAGVTQSPTHLIKTRGQQVTLRCSPKSGHDTVSWYQQALGQGPQFIFQYYEEEERQRGNFPDRFSGHQFPNYSSELNVNALLLGDSALYLCASSPRQGNGNTEAFFGQGTRLTVV.

The chain uses TRBV28 and TRBJ2-7; 10 nucleotides align to TRBD2. J gave up 3 bases and V 7 bases, and 9 bases lay outside the gene matches. Germline lookup yields CDR1 MDHEN and CDR2 SYDVKM. The CDR3 is made up of 15 amino acids. The CDR3 DNA reads TGTGCCAGCACCCACGGGGGACTAGCGAGCTACGAGCAGTACTTC. Residues: CASTHGGLASYEQYF.

J is TRBJ1-2 and V is TRBV4-2; tentative D call: TRBD1 (6 bases). CDR1 LGHNA and CDR2 YNFKEQ come from the germline V gene. The CDR3 is made up of 15 amino acids. V was trimmed by 0 bases and J by 2 bases, leaving 10 bases between them. CDR3 nucleotide sequence: TGTGCCAGCAGCCAAGACAGGGGCCCGAACTATGGCTACACCTTC. Translated, it gives CASSQDRGPNYGYTF.

J is TRBJ2-6 and V is TRBV5-1; possible D gene TRBD1, 6 bases. Germline CDR1 reads SGHRS; CDR2 reads YFSETQ. The CDR3 is 16 residues long. The V and J ends lost 2 bases and 4 bases respectively, with 13 bases between them. The CDR3 is CASSLADGTGANVLTF. CDR3 DNA: TGCGCCAGCAGCTTAGCGGATGGGACAGGGGCCAACGTCCTGACTTTC.

This clone was detected only a few times. The DNA of the CDR3 is TGCGCCAGCAGCTTGGCCAGAGGCGGCTCCTACGAGCAGTACTTC. Translating it yields CASSLARGGSYEQYF. The gene calls are TRBV5-1 and TRBJ2-7, with D unresolved. The CDR3 runs 15 residues. V was pared by 0 bases and J by 0 bases, with 10 bases between. Germline CDR1 and CDR2: SGHRS and YFSETQ.

The CDR3, as DNA: TGTGCCAGCAGTTTCCAGGGGAAGGGGTATGGGGAGCAGTACTTC. This codes for CASSFQGKGYGEQYF. V gene TRBV28 combines with J gene TRBJ2-7, with D perhaps matching TRBD1 (6 bases). The CDR3 extends over 15 amino acids. In germline, CDR1 is MDHEN, CDR2 SYDVKM. The V and J ends lost 3 bases and 7 bases respectively, with 19 bases between them.

There are a few counts of this clone. The J gene is TRBJ2-3, the V gene TRBV19, with D unclear. The CDR3 sequence is 15 residues long. Germline V gene lookup returns CDR1 LNHDA and CDR2 SQIVND (reference sequence). V lost 1 base and J 7 bases, leaving 15 bases between the germline ends. CDR3 amino acids: CASSIVVGETNTQYF. In DNA, the CDR3 is TGTGCCAGTAGTATAGTAGTGGGCGAGACGAATACGCAGTATTTT.

V gene TRBV11-2 combines with J gene TRBJ1-2; 7 bases are shared with TRBD1. CDR3 length: 15 amino acids. V lost 5 bases and J lost 4; bases outside the gene matches: 10. CDR1 is SGHAT and CDR2 is FQNNGV in the germline V gene. As DNA, the CDR3 is TGTGCCAGCAGCCCGCTTGGACAGGAAGCCTATGGCTACACCTTC. Translated, it gives CASSPLGQEAYGYTF.

The rearrangement uses TRBV4-1 and TRBJ2-1, with TRBD2 identical over 10 bases. Trimming at V came to 4 bases and at J to 7 bases, leaving 13 bases not matched to a gene. The CDR3 extends over 17 amino acids. The germline gives CDR1 MGHRA, CDR2 YSYEKL. This chain's CDR3 is CASSPGTSVHPRNEQFF. The DNA for the CDR3 is TGCGCCAGCAGCCCTGGGACTAGCGTCCACCCGAGGAATGAGCAGTTCTTC.

The chain links TRBV6-5 to TRBJ1-5; possible D gene TRBD1, 6 bases. V gave up 0 bases and J gave up 7 bases, with 13 bases separating them. CDR3 length equals 15 residues. Looked up from germline, CDR1 is MNHEY and CDR2 is SVGAGI. The CDR3 protein is CASSYSKGGRQPQHF. CDR3 DNA sequence: TGTGCCAGCAGTTACTCGAAAGGGGGAAGGCAGCCCCAGCATTTT.

The chain carries TRBV28 and TRBJ2-7, with 7 bases aligning to TRBD1. CDR1 and CDR2 from the germline V gene are MDHEN and SYDVKM. V shed 4 bases and J 3 bases; nucleotides not matched to a gene: 12. The CDR3 sequence is 16 residues long. CDR3: CASSSLWDSPGYEQYF. Written as DNA, the CDR3 is TGTGCCAGCAGTTCACTTTGGGACAGTCCGGGCTACGAGCAGTACTTC.

This clone is a singleton in its sample. The gene calls are TRBV3-1 (or the pseudogene TRBV3-2) and TRBJ2-5; TRBD1 matches at 11 bases. The V segment lost 0 bases and the J segment 4 bases; nucleotides outside the gene matches: 10. The CDR3 extends over 18 amino acids. Germline CDR1 is LGHDT and CDR2 is YNNKEL (reference sequence). For the CDR3, the DNA is TGTGCCAGCAGCCAAGATAATCGAAGGACAGGGGGCCCAGAGACCCAGTACTTC. Its translation: CASSQDNRRTGGPETQYF.

The J gene is TRBJ1-2, the V gene TRBV6-5; TRBD1 matches 9 bases. The trim removed 6 bases at V and 1 base at J, leaving 3 bases unmatched. The CDR3 totals 14 residues. Germline V lookup: CDR1 MNHEY, CDR2 SVGAGI. The CDR3, as DNA: TGTGCCAGCAGCCGGACAGGGGATAACTATGGCTACACCTTC. This sequence encodes CASSRTGDNYGYTF.

This clone was counted a few times. The chain combines TRBV27 with TRBJ2-7; 9 nucleotides agree with TRBD2. The CDR3 consists of 15 residues. V lost 6 bases to trimming and J lost 6 bases; unmatched junction nucleotides: 12. CDR1 and CDR2 from the germline V gene are MNHEY and SMNVEV (reference sequence). The DNA for the CDR3 is TGTGCCAGCAGATCTACCGGGACTAGCCTGGGCGAGCAGTACTTC. It codes for CASRSTGTSLGEQYF.

CDR3 DNA sequence: TGTGCCAGCAGTTCTTCCGGGACAGGACGCGGCTACACCTTC. It encodes CASSSSGTGRGYTF. J is TRBJ1-2 and V is TRBV28; the match to TRBD1 covers 8 bases. The germline V gene has CDR1 MDHEN and CDR2 SYDVKM. This CDR3 is 14 amino acids long. The trim removed 4 bases at V and 8 bases at J, leaving 9 bases unmatched.

The chain links TRBV28 to TRBJ1-5, with a weak D call TRBD1 (5 bases). Germline values: CDR1 MDHEN, CDR2 SYDVKM. CDR3 length: 14 residues. The V gene lost 5 bases and the J gene lost 2 bases, with 10 bases spanning the gap. The CDR3 reads CASSQGGGNQPQHF. The CDR3 nucleotides read TGTGCCAGCAGTCAGGGCGGGGGCAATCAGCCCCAGCATTTT.

This clone came up a few times. The chain couples TRBV7-2 to TRBJ2-1, with unresolved D. V was cut by 0 bases and J by 9 bases, with 6 bases left in between. The CDR3 length is 12 residues. Germline CDR1 is SGHTA and CDR2 is FQGNSA. Here the CDR3 reads CASSLATFEQFF. As DNA, the CDR3 is TGTGCCAGCAGCTTAGCTACTTTTGAGCAGTTCTTC. The complete variable domain, with remaining parts taken from reference TRBV7-2 and TRBJ2-1, reads GAGVSQSPSNKVTEKGKDVELRCDPISGHTALYWYRQSLGQGLEFLIYFQGNSAPDKSGLPSDRFSAERTGGSVSTLTIQRTQQEDSAVYLCASSLATFEQFFGPGTRLTVL.

J is TRBJ2-7 and V is TRBV6-5; TRBD1 aligns across 9 bases. The V segment lost 8 bases and the J segment 4 bases; nucleotides outside the gene matches: 6. The CDR3 runs to 13 residues. Germline V CDR1 and CDR2: MNHEY, SVGAGI. The CDR3 DNA is TGTGCCAGCGGAGGACAGGGGATATACGAGCAGTACTTC. This sequence encodes CASGGQGIYEQYF.

In its sample, this clone was seen once. Here the CDR3 DNA reads TGTGCCAGCAGACAGGCAGGGGGCCAAGAGACCCAGTACTTC. Residues: CASRQAGGQETQYF. This sequence joins TRBV28 and TRBJ2-5; 7 nucleotides match TRBD1. The CDR3 has 14 residues. Germline V gene sequence: CDR1 MDHEN, CDR2 SYDVKM. With 6 bases clipped from V and 1 base from J, the junction kept 5 bases outside the gene matches.